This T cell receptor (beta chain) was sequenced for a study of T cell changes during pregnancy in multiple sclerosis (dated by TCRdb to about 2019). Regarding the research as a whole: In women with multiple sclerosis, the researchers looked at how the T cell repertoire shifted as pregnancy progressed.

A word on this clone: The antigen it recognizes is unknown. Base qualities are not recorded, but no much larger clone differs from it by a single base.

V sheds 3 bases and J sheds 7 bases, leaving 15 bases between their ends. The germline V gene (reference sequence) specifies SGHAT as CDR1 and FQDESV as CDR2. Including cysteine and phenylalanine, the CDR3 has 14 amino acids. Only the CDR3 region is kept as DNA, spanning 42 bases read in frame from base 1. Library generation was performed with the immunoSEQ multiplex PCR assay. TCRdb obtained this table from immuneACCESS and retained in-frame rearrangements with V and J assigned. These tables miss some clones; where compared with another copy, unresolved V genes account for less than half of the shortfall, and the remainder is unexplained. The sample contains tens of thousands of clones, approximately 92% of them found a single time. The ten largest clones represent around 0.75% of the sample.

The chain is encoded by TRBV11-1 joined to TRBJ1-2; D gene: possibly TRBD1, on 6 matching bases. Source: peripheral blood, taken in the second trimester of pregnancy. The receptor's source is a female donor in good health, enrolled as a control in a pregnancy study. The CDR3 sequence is CASSFQGGAGGYTF. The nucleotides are TGTGCCAGCAGCTTTCAAGGGGGAGCCGGTGGCTACACCTTC.